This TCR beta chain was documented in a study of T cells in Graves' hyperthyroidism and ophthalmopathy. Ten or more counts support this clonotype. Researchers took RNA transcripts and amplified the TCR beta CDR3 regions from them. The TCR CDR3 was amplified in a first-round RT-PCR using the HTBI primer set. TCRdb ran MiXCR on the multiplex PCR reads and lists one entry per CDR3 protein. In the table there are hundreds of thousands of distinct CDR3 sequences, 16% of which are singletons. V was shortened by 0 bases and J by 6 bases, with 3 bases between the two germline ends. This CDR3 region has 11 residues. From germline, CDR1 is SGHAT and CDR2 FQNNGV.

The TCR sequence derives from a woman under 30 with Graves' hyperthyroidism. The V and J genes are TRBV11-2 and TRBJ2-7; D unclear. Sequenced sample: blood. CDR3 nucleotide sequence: TGTGCCAGCAGCTTAGACTTCGAGCAGTACTTC. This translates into CASSLDFEQYF.